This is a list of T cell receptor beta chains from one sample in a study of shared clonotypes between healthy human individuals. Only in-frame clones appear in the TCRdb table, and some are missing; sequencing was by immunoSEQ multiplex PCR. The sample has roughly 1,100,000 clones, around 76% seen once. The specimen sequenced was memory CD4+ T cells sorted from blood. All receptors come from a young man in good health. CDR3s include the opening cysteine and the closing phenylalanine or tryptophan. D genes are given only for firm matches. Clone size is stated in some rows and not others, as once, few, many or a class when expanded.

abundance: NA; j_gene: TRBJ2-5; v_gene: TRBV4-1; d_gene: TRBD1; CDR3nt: TGCGCCAGCAGCCAAGAAGGTAGTGCAGGGGGCCGTGAGACCCAGTACTTC; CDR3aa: CASSQEGSAGGRETQYF
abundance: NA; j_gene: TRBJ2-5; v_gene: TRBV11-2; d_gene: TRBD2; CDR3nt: TGTGCCAGCAGCCTGGAAAGCGGGAGGGTAGAGACCCAGTACTTC; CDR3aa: CASSLESGRVETQYF
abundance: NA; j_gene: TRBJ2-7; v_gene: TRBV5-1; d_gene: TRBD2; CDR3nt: TGCGCCAGCAGCCACGGGACTAGCGCCACCGAGGAGCAGTACTTC; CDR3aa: CASSHGTSATEEQYF
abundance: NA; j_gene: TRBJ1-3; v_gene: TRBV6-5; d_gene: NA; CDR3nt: TGTGCCAGCAGTTATGGGAGATCTGGAAACACCATATATTTT; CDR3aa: CASSYGRSGNTIYF
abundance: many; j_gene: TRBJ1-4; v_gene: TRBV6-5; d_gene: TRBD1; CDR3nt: TGTGCCAGCAGTCGACAGGGGGCTTGGGGTGAAAAACTGTTTTTT; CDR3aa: CASSRQGAWGEKLFF
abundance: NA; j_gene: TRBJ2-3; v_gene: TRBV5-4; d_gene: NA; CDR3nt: TGTGCCAGCAGCTTGGAGGTTAAAAGCGCCACAGATACGCAGTATTTT; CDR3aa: CASSLEVKSATDTQYF
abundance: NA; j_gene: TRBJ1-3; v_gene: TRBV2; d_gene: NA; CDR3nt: TGTGCCAGCATCCCTGGCGGTTTGAGCTCTGGAAACACCATATATTTT; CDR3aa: CASIPGGLSSGNTIYF
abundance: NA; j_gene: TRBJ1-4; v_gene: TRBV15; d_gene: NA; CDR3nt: TGTGCCACCAGCATATGGACTGAAAAACTGTTTTTT; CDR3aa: CATSIWTEKLFF
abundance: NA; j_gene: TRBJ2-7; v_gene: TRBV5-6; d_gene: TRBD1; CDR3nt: TGTGCCAGCAGCCCGGGACAGGAAATCTACGAGCAGTACTTC; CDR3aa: CASSPGQEIYEQYF
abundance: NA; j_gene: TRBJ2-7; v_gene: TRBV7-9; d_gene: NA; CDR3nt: TGTGCCAGCAGCTTTTTAAGGGGACCCTACGAGCAGTACTTC; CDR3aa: CASSFLRGPYEQYF
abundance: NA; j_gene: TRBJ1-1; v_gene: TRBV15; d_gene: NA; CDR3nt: TGTGCCACCAGCAGTAAGAGGGGTTTGAACACTGAAGCTTTCTTT; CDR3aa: CATSSKRGLNTEAFF
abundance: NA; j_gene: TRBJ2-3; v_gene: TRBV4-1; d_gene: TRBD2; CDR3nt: TGCGCCAGCAGCCCGACCGGGGTAGCGGGGAACACAGATACGCAGTATTTT; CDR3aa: CASSPTGVAGNTDTQYF
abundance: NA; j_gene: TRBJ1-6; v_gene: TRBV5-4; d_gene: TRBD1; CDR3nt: TGTGCCAGCAGCTGGGCACAGGGGGTCGGTAATTCACCCCTCCACTTT; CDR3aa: CASSWAQGVGNSPLHF
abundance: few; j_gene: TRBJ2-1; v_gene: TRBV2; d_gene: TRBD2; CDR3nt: TGTGCCAGCAGGAGGACTAGCGGATTGTACAATGAGCAGTTCTTC; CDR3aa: CASRRTSGLYNEQFF
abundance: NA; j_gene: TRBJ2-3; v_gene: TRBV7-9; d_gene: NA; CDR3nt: TGTGCCAGCAGCTTTTCGGCGGGGGCTGGCACAGATACGCAGTATTTT; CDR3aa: CASSFSAGAGTDTQYF
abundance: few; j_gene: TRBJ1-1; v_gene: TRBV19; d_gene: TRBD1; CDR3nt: TGTGCCAGTAGCCAACCCGCCCCAGGGGGGAGTATCTTT; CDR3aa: CASSQPAPGGSIF
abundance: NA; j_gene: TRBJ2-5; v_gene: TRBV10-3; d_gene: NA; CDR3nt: TGTGCCATCGGGGAGACAGGCCCGCAAGAGACCCAGTACTTC; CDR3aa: CAIGETGPQETQYF
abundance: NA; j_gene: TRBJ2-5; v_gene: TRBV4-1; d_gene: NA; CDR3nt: TGCGCCAGCAGCCAAGAGACGGGAGTCGTTGAGACCCAGTACTTC; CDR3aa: CASSQETGVVETQYF
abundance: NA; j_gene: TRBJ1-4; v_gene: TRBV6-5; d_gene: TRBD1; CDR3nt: TGTGCCAGCAGTTTGGACAGGGGGCATGAAAAACTGTTTTTT; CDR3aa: CASSLDRGHEKLFF
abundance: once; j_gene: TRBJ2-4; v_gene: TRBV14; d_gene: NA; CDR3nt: TGTGCCAGCAGCCAAGTCGCTACTAACATTCAGTACTTC; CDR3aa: CASSQVATNIQYF
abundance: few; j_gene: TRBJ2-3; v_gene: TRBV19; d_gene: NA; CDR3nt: TGTGCCAGTAGTGATTGGGGCGGGGGCACAGATACGCAGTATTTT; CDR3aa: CASSDWGGGTDTQYF
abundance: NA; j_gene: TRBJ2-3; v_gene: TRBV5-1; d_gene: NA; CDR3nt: TGCGCCAGCAGCTTCCTCTCCGCAGATACGCAGTATTTT; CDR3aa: CASSFLSADTQYF
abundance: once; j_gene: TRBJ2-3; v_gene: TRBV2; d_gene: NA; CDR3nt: TGTGCCAGCAGTGCGTATTTAGGGGTTACGCAGTATTTT; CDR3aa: CASSAYLGVTQYF
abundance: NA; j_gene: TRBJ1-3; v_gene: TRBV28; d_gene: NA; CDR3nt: TGTGCCAGTAGTCCTGGAAACACCATATATTTT; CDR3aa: CASSPGNTIYF
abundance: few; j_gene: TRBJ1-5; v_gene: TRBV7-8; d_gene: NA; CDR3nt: TGTGCCAGCGCCTCCCCGAGACAGCCCCAGCATTTT; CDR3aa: CASASPRQPQHF
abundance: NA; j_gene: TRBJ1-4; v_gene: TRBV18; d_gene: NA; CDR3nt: TGTGCCAGCTCCCCCGGGGTAACTAATGAAAAACTGTTTTTT; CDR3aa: CASSPGVTNEKLFF
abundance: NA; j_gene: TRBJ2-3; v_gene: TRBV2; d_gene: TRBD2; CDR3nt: TGTGCCAGCAGTGTATCGAGCGGGAGGGGAGATACGCAGTATTTT; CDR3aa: CASSVSSGRGDTQYF
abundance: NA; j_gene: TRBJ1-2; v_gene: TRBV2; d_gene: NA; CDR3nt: TGTGCCAGCACTGAGGGGCCCCTGGGCTACACCTTC; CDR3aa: CASTEGPLGYTF
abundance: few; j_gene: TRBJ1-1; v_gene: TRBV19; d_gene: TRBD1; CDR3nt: TGTGCGAGGGGGCGTCATGATAGGGCTTTCTTT; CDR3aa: CARGRHDRAFF
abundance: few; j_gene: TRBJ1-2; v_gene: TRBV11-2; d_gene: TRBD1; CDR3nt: TGTGCCAGCAGCCGCGGGACAGGGGGAAACTATGGCTACACCTTC; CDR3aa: CASSRGTGGNYGYTF
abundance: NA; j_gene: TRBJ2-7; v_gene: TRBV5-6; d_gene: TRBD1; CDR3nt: TGTGCCAGCAGCTTGGGCCTCGACAGGGCCTCCTACGAGCAGTACTTC; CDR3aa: CASSLGLDRASYEQYF
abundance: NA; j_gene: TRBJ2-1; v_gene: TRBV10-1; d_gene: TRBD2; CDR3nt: TGCGCCAGCAGTGAGGGGGTCTCTAGCGGGAGAAGAAAAAATGAGCAGTTCTTC; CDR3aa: CASSEGVSSGRRKNEQFF
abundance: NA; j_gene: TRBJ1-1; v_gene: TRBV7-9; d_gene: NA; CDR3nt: TGTGCCAGCAGATGCTGCGGGGCTTTCTTT; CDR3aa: CASRCCGAFF
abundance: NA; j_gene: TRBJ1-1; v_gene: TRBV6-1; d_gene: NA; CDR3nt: TGTGCCAGCAGACTAAGGGGAGTGACTGAAGCTTTCTTT; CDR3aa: CASRLRGVTEAFF
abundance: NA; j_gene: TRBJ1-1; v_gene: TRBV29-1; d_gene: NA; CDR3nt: TGCAGCGTTCAAAGGTGGGGGGATACCACTGAAGCTTTCTTT; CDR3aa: CSVQRWGDTTEAFF
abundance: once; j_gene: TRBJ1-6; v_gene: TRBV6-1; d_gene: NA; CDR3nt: TGTGCCAGCAGTGATCGGGCAGTTAATTCACCCCTCCACTTT; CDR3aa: CASSDRAVNSPLHF
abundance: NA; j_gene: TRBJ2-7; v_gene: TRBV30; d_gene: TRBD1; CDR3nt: TGTGCCTGGAGACCGGGACAGGGGACCGAGCAGTACTTC; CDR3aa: CAWRPGQGTEQYF
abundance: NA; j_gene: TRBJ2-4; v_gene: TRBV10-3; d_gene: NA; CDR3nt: TGTGCCATCGGGGGGTTAGCCAAAAACATTCAGTACTTC; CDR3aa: CAIGGLAKNIQYF
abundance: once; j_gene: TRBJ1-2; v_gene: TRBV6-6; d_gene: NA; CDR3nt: TGTGCCAGCATCCTTATGGGGGGCAATGGCTACACCTTC; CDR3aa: CASILMGGNGYTF
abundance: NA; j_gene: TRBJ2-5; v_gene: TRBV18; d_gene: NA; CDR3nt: TGTGCCAGCTCACCATACCAAGAGACCCAGTACTTC; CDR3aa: CASSPYQETQYF
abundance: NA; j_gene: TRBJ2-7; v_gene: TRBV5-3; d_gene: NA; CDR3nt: TGTGCCAGAAGTCCTGACTATTTGGGGAAGAGGGAGCAGTACTTC; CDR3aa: CARSPDYLGKREQYF
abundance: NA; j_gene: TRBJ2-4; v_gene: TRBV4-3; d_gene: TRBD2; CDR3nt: TGCGCCAGCAGCCAAGTATATCGACTAGCGGTAAAAAACATTCAGTACTTC; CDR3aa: CASSQVYRLAVKNIQYF
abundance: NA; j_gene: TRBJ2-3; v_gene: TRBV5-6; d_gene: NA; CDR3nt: TGTGCCAGCAGCCACAGCACAGATACGCAGTATTTT; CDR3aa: CASSHSTDTQYF
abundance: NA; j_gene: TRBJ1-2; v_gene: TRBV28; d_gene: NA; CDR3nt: TGTGCCAGCAGTTCCCGACAGCCTTACTATGGCTACACCTTC; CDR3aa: CASSSRQPYYGYTF
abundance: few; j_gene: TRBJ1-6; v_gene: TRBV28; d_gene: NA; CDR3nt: TGTGCCAGCAGTTTATCCGGGGGCTCCTATAATTCACCCCTCCACTTT; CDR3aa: CASSLSGGSYNSPLHF
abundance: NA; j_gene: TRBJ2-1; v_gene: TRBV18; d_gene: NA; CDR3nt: TGTGCCAGCTCAGGGAGTCTAAACAATGAGCAGTTCTTC; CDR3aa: CASSGSLNNEQFF
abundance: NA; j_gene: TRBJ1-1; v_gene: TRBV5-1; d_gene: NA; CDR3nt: TGCGCCAGCAGCTCGGCGGGCAAGAACACTGAAGCTTTCTTT; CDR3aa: CASSSAGKNTEAFF
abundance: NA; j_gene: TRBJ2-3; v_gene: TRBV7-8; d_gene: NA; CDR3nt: TGTGCCAGCAGCTCAGGGGCAGGACCCGCCCCCACAGATACGCAGTATTTT; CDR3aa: CASSSGAGPAPTDTQYF
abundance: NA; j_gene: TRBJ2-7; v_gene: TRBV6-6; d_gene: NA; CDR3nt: TGTGCCAGCAGTCACGTTATTGAGACAGGCACCTACGAGCAGTACTTC; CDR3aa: CASSHVIETGTYEQYF
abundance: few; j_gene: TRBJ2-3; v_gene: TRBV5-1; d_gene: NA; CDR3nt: TGCGCCAGCAGCTTTCAGGGTTGGGGTGGCACAGATACGCAGTATTTT; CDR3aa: CASSFQGWGGTDTQYF
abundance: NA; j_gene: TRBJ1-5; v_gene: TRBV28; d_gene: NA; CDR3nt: TGTGCCAGCAGTCTAACAGGGACGAGGGGTAATACCAATCAGCCCCAGCATTTT; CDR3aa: CASSLTGTRGNTNQPQHF
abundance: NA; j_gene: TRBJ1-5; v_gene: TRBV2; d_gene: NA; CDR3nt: TGTGCCAGCAGTGAATCCGGGCCCCAGCATTTT; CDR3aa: CASSESGPQHF